The subject of this entry is one T cell receptor (beta chain). Its antigen is unidentified. This sample is drawn from a study of lymphopenia after photon versus proton radiotherapy. Whole-study results and caveats: Larger post-nadir TCR diversity loss correlated inversely with survival in deceased patients. Post-nadir diversity loss with photons came from oligoclonal expansion, particularly CD8+ Temra cells. Relative stability marked proton patients; photon patients lost diversity and naive cells. Only patients who died were analyzed for survival; proton advantage is unproven.

CDR1 is PRHDT, CDR2 FYEKMQ, per germline (reference sequence). V shed 3 bases and J 5 bases; nucleotides not matched to a gene: 0. CDR3 length equals 14 residues. Sequencing was performed with immunoSEQ multiplex PCR; in TCRdb, only in-frame clones are kept and a portion is missing. The sample has approximately 45,000 clones; approximately 85% are singletons. Specimen: peripheral blood, collected from a patient treated with photon-based radiotherapy. This chain connects TRBV13 to TRBJ2-3, with TRBD2 matching over 12 bases. This receptor was identified in a man aged 35-49 years with gastric cancer. The CDR3 DNA follows: TGTGCCAGCAGCTTGACTAGCGGGGGAGATACGCAGTATTTT. Protein: CASSLTSGGDTQYF. The entire variable domain, with the rest obtained from reference TRBV13 and TRBJ2-3, is as follows: AAGVIQSPRHLIKEKRETATLKCYPIPRHDTVYWYQQGPGQDPQFLISFYEKMQSDKGSIPDRFSAQQFSDYHSELNMSSLELGDSALYFCASSLTSGGDTQYFGPGTRLTVL.